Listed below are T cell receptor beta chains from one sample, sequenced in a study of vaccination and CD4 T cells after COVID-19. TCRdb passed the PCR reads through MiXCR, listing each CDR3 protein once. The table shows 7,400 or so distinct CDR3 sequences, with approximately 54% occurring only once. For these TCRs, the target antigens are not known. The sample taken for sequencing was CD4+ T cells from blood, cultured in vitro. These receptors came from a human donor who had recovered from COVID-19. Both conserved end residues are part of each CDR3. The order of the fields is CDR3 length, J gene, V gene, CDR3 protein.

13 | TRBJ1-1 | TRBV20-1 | CSARIQDSTEAFF
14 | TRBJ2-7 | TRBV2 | CASRGEDRSYEQYF
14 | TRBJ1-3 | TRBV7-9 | CASSHRRTGNTIYF
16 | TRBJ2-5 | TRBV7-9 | CASSLRAGPGQETQYF
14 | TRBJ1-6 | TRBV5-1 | CASKTGPEDSPLHF
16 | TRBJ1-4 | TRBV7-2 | CASSLVSYRVDEKLFF
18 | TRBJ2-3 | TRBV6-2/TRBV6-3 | CASSSPGTSGGRTDTQYF
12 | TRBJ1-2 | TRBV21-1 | CASWAFGYGYTF
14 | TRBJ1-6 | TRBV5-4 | CASSSTGVNSPLHF
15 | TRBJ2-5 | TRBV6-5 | CASSYRRQGGETQYF
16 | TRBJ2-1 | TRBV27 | CASSLSDRGRLGEQFF
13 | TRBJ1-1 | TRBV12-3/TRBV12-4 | CASSITGNTEAFF
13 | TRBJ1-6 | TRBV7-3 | CASSLQRGSPLHF
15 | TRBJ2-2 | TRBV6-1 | CASSVAGGIGGELFF
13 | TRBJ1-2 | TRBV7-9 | CASSGTGGSGYTF
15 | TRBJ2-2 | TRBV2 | CASSETRGNTGELFF
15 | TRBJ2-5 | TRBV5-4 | CASSNEGLYQETQYF
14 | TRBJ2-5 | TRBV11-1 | CASSLDLVLQTQYF
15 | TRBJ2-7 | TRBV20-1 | CSARDGASGKGEQYF
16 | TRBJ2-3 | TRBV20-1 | CSAEGTRPDATDTQYF
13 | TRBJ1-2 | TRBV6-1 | CASSPGVGLGYTF
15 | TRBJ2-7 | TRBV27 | CASSPAGQRTYEQYF
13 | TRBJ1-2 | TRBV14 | CASSQAANYGYTF
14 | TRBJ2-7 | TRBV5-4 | CASSPLRGSYEQYF
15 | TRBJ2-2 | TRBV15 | CATSPSSRDTGELFF
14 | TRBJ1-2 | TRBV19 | CASSIGGTNYGYTF
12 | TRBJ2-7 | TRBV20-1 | CSATDRGNEQYF